What follows are 26 T cell receptor beta chains derived from one specimen sequenced in a study of a mutant IDH1 vaccine in newly diagnosed glioma listed by TCRdb under 2021. The antigens for these receptors are not known. The library was built by means of the immunoSEQ multiplex PCR assay. In its TCRdb copy, this immuneACCESS table keeps in-frame sequences only and misses some clones. Where compared with another copy, unresolved V genes explain less than half of these, and the others have no known cause. Present in this sample are some 23,000 clones, over 75% of which were seen just once. The top ten hold approximately 8.3% of the sample. Read against the paper, the sample's time point label means: week 11, during vaccination. A 20-mer mutant IDH1 peptide at 300 micrograms in Montanide made up each vaccine dose, which was injected subcutaneously together with topical imiquimod. The sequencing used PBMCs, collected from a glioma patient whose treatment included an IDH1 peptide vaccine. The receptors originated from a woman aged 18-29 years with glioma.

V is TRBV5-1 and J is TRBJ2-2, with 7 bases fitting TRBD2. This CDR3 comprises 16 residues. V lost 4 bases to trimming and J lost 0 bases; unmatched junction nucleotides: 6. CDR1 is SGHRS and CDR2 is YFSETQ in the germline V gene. In DNA form, the CDR3 reads TGCGCCAGCAGCGAGGCAACTAGCGCGAACACCGGGGAGCTGTTTTTT. It translates to CASSEATSANTGELFF.

The sample holds a few counts of this clone. This sequence joins TRBV2 and TRBJ2-7, with TRBD2 matching over 7 bases. Trimming took 4 bases from V and 2 from J; bases not matched to a gene: 5. Germline V gene data show CDR1 as SNHLY and CDR2 as FYNNEI. The length of the CDR3 is 14 residues. The CDR3 protein is CASSGLAGAYEQYF. The CDR3 bases are TGTGCCAGCAGTGGACTAGCTGGAGCCTACGAGCAGTACTTC.

The gene calls are TRBV25-1 and TRBJ2-1; 9 bases match TRBD2. The CDR3 has 16 residues. The junction had 9 bases not matched to a gene; V was cut back by 2 bases and J by 7 bases. Germline V gene lookup returns CDR1 MGHDK and CDR2 SYGVNS. The CDR3 loop is CASSEEGGRAFNEQFF. The DNA of the CDR3 is TGTGCCAGCAGTGAAGAAGGCGGGAGGGCCTTTAATGAGCAGTTCTTC.

The rearrangement joins TRBV4-1 to TRBJ2-7; D possibly corresponds to TRBD2 (6 bases). The CDR3 runs 18 residues. V lost 0 bases and J 0 bases, leaving 18 bases between the germline ends. Germline loops: CDR1 MGHRA, CDR2 YSYEKL. The CDR3 nucleotides read TGCGCCAGCAGCCAAGACCCCCTGGGTGCGGGGCCCTCCTACGAGCAGTACTTC. Protein sequence: CASSQDPLGAGPSYEQYF.

V and J are TRBV19 and TRBJ1-2, with 7 positions matching TRBD1. V lost 1 base, J lost 0 bases, and 17 bases stayed unmatched. CDR3 size: 20 residues. Germline V gives CDR1 LNHDA, CDR2 SQIVND (reference sequence). CDR3 in amino acids: CASSIGTGDLDFFTNYGYTF. DNA of the CDR3: TGTGCCAGTAGTATAGGGACAGGAGACCTTGATTTCTTTACTAACTATGGCTACACCTTC.

This clone showed up just a few times. This sequence joins TRBV29-1 and TRBJ1-2, with D possibly TRBD1 on 5 matching bases. There are 11 residues in the CDR3. Trimming pared 7 bases from V and 7 bases from J, leaving 13 bases between. Germline lookup yields CDR1 SQVTM and CDR2 ANQGSEA. CDR3 bases: TGCAGCGCCGGGGACGGGCTTGGCTACACCTTC. Residues: CSAGDGLGYTF.

The genes are TRBV27 and TRBJ1-2; 8 positions match TRBD1. Germline V gives CDR1 MNHEY, CDR2 SMNVEV (reference sequence). Unmatched junction bases numbered 13, after V lost 8 bases and J lost 2 bases. This CDR3 region has 16 residues. The CDR3 region is CASGSMNRGDNYGYTF. The CDR3 DNA reads TGTGCCAGCGGATCCATGAACAGGGGGGACAACTATGGCTACACCTTC.

The count of this clone is one. This rearrangement joins TRBV14 to TRBJ2-5; 7 bases map to TRBD1. The trim removed 3 bases at V and 2 bases at J, leaving 9 bases unmatched. Germline V gene sequence: CDR1 SGHDN, CDR2 FVKESK. The CDR3 is made up of 16 amino acids. DNA of the CDR3: TGTGCCAGCAGCCAGGAAACGACAGGGCCTCAAGAGACCCAGTACTTC. Its translation: CASSQETTGPQETQYF.

This rearrangement joins TRBV28 to TRBJ1-5, with TRBD1 as a possible D gene (6 bases). V lost 3 bases, J lost 4 bases, and 10 bases lay in between. The CDR3 sequence is 14 residues long. CDR1 is MDHEN, CDR2 SYDVKM, per germline. CDR3 DNA sequence: TGTGCCAGCAGTTTGAGCCAGGGGAATCAGCCCCAGCATTTT. This gives the protein CASSLSQGNQPQHF. The full variable domain, rest sourced from reference TRBV28 and TRBJ1-5, is DVKVTQSSRYLVKRTGEKVFLECVQDMDHENMFWYRQDPGLGLRLIYFSYDVKMKEKGDIPEGYSVSREKKERFSLILESASTNQTSMYLCASSLSQGNQPQHFGDGTRLSIL.

The chain has TRBV4-2 and TRBJ2-3; 9 bases line up with TRBD2. The germline gives CDR1 LGHNA, CDR2 YNFKEQ. The CDR3 sequence is 19 residues long. V dropped 4 bases and J dropped 0; count of bases not matched to a gene: 14. The CDR3 nucleotides read TGTGCCAGCAGCCTAGTAAGGCGGGAGGGCCTTTCTAGCACAGATACGCAGTATTTT. Translation: CASSLVRREGLSSTDTQYF.

The CDR3 DNA reads TGTGCCAGCAGTTGGGGGACAGACAATCAGCCCCAGCATTTT. Translated, it gives CASSWGTDNQPQHF. The V call is TRBV28, the J call TRBJ1-5; 7 nucleotides line up with TRBD1. The germline V gene has CDR1 MDHEN and CDR2 SYDVKM. This CDR3 comprises 14 residues. Trimming at V came to 4 bases and at J to 3 bases, leaving 3 bases not matched to a gene.

The V gene is TRBV18, the J gene TRBJ2-1; 7 positions match TRBD1. CDR1 is KGHSH, CDR2 LQKENI, per germline. The CDR3 is made up of 15 amino acids. Losses at the gene ends were 3 bases for V and 1 base for J; bases not matched to a gene: 3. CDR3 amino acids: CASSPVGQSYNEQFF. The CDR3, as DNA: TGTGCCAGCTCACCGGTGGGACAGTCCTACAATGAGCAGTTCTTC.

The V and J genes are TRBV29-1 and TRBJ1-1, with a weak D call TRBD1 (5 bases). This CDR3 contains 13 residues. The V end was cut by 2 bases, the J end by 1 base, with 8 bases between. In germline, CDR1 is SQVTM, CDR2 ANQGSEA. The CDR3 DNA follows: TGCAGCGTTGAACAGGGTACGAACACTGAAGCTTTCTTT. This codes for CSVEQGTNTEAFF.

The chain has TRBV19 and TRBJ1-1; D is undetermined. Trimming took 1 base from V and 5 from J, leaving 17 bases between them. The CDR3 is made up of 16 amino acids. The germline gives CDR1 LNHDA, CDR2 SQIVND (reference sequence). The CDR3 sequence: CASSIAARASGTEAFF. The CDR3 region has the DNA TGTGCCAGTAGTATAGCCGCACGGGCCTCAGGAACTGAAGCTTTCTTT.

This chain uses TRBV7-8 with TRBJ2-6, with D hard to call. Germline V gene lookup returns CDR1 SGHVS and CDR2 FQNEAQ. CDR3 length: 17 amino acids. Trimming pared 7 bases from V and 1 base from J, leaving 17 bases between. CDR3 in amino acids: CASNPALRESGANVLTF. The CDR3 DNA follows: TGTGCCAGCAACCCGGCGCTCCGCGAATCTGGGGCCAACGTCCTGACTTTC. Filled out from reference TRBV7-8 and TRBJ2-6, the complete variable domain reads GAGVSQSPRYKVAKRGQDVALRCDPISGHVSLFWYQQALGQGPEFLTYFQNEAQLDKSGLPSDRFFAERPEGSVSTLKIQRTQQEDSAVYLCASNPALRESGANVLTFGAGSRLTVL.

The J gene is TRBJ2-7, the V gene TRBV2, with D hard to call. This CDR3 contains 16 residues. Trimming cost V 2 bases and J 1 base, with 15 bases left between them. Germline V gene lookup returns CDR1 SNHLY and CDR2 FYNNEI. This CDR3 reads CASSEFRGVSSYEQYF. The CDR3 nucleotides read TGTGCCAGCAGTGAATTTCGCGGAGTTAGTTCCTACGAGCAGTACTTC.

The rearrangement links TRBV14 to TRBJ1-4; the D gene is possibly TRBD1 (6 bases). Germline V gives CDR1 SGHDN, CDR2 FVKESK. The CDR3 has 15 amino acids. V shed 4 bases and J shed 8 bases, with 17 bases lying between them. CDR3 sequence reads: CASSRRGGAGEKLFF. Written as DNA, the CDR3 is TGTGCCAGCAGCCGCCGCGGGGGGGCGGGAGAAAAACTGTTTTTT.

This clone occurred once. The CDR3 DNA reads as TGTGCCAGCAGCGGACAGGGCGGAGATACGCAGTATTTT. Translating it yields CASSGQGGDTQYF. The rearrangement uses TRBV7-9 and TRBJ2-3; 8 nucleotides match TRBD1. This CDR3 is 13 amino acids long. Trimming removed 5 bases from V and 5 bases from J; junction bases left unmatched: 3. In germline, CDR1 is SEHNR, CDR2 FQNEAQ (reference sequence).

The chain carries TRBV4-3 and TRBJ2-3, with D tentatively TRBD1 (6 bases). The CDR3 runs 15 residues. V lost 1 base and J 4 bases, leaving 12 bases between the germline ends. Germline V gene data show CDR1 as LGHNA and CDR2 as YSLEER. The CDR3 protein is CASSQVITGSDTQYF. The CDR3 coding sequence is TGCGCCAGCAGCCAAGTCATCACAGGGTCAGATACGCAGTATTTT.

The table lists this clone with a few counts. This chain links TRBV5-6 with TRBJ1-1; a possible D gene is TRBD1 (5 bases). CDR3 length: 13 residues. Trimming removed 1 base at V and 6 bases at J, with 10 bases between. Germline V gene data show CDR1 as SGHDT and CDR2 as YYEEEE. DNA of the CDR3: TGTGCCAGCAGCTTGTACAGGCTCTCTGAAGCTTTCTTT. It specifies CASSLYRLSEAFF.

The genes are TRBV2 and TRBJ1-3; no clear D. Per the germline V gene, CDR1 is SNHLY and CDR2 is FYNNEI. The CDR3 loop spans 14 amino acids. Trimming pared 2 bases from V and 4 bases from J, leaving 9 bases between. Here the CDR3 reads CASSETGSGNTIYF. Written as DNA, the CDR3 is TGTGCCAGCAGTGAAACGGGTTCCGGAAACACCATATATTTT.

In DNA, the CDR3 is TGTGCCAGCAGCTTTTACCGGGGAGTATACAATGAGCAGTTCTTC. Translated: CASSFYRGVYNEQFF. This rearrangement joins TRBV5-6 to TRBJ2-1; D might be TRBD2 (5 bases). CDR1 SGHDT and CDR2 YYEEEE come from the germline V gene. The CDR3 runs to 15 residues. V was shortened by 2 bases and J by 4 bases, with 13 bases between the two germline ends.

The CDR3 bases are TGTGCCAGCAGCTTAGCGTTGGGGGACAATCAGCCCCAGCATTTT. Protein sequence: CASSLALGDNQPQHF. The genes are TRBV7-9 and TRBJ1-5, with D perhaps matching TRBD1 (5 bases). With 0 bases removed from V and 3 bases from J, the gap between germline ends came to 9 bases. Germline V lookup: CDR1 SEHNR, CDR2 FQNEAQ (reference sequence). The CDR3 spans 15 residues.

This sequence joins TRBV7-9 and TRBJ2-1; 11 bases align to TRBD2. This CDR3 spans 16 amino acids. Germline trimming cut 0 bases from V and 9 bases from J; bases unmatched to any gene: 7. CDR1 is SEHNR and CDR2 is FQNEAQ in the germline V gene (reference sequence). The CDR3 loop is CASSLAMVAGGVEQFF. In DNA form, the CDR3 reads TGTGCCAGCAGCTTAGCGATGGTAGCGGGAGGGGTTGAGCAGTTCTTC.

In this sample, this clone turned up a few times. CDR3 amino acids: CASSRDGNTGELFF. The DNA for the CDR3 is TGTGCCAGCTCGAGGGACGGGAACACCGGGGAGCTGTTTTTT. V and J are TRBV7-6 and TRBJ2-2; D is perhaps TRBD1 or TRBD2 (5 bases each). The CDR3 is 14 residues long. The germline V and J ends were trimmed by 8 bases and 1 base, with 11 bases remaining between them. The germline V gene has CDR1 SGHVS and CDR2 FNYEAQ.

CDR3 coding DNA: TGTGCCAGCGGCGAGACTAGCTACGAGCAGTACTTC. It translates to CASGETSYEQYF. The chain carries TRBV14 and TRBJ2-7; tentatively, D is TRBD2 (6 bases). The CDR3 runs 12 residues. V shed 8 bases and J shed 3 bases, with 11 bases lying between them. CDR1 is SGHDN, CDR2 FVKESK, per germline.